A single TCR beta chain is shown here with its context. The sample belongs to a study of blood T cell repertoires in COVID-19. Study-level background: PBMCs, B-cell-depleted T cells, or T cells provided the cDNA or gDNA that made up the material.

Participants were aged roughly 18 to 90 years, lived in around 25 US areas, and enrolled virtually. Donors were grouped by their self-reported clinical history. Within 2 weeks before study entry, exposed participants met a COVID-19 case. The repertoire was sequenced with immunoSEQ multiplex PCR; TCRdb's copy has only in-frame clones and lacks some. There are a few hundred thousand clones in the sample; about nine tenths occur only once, and just over 0.85% lies in the top ten. Germline V gene data show CDR1 as SNHLY and CDR2 as FYNNEI. The V and J ends lost 7 bases and 5 bases respectively, with 15 bases between them. CDR3 length equals 13 residues.

Material: PBMCs or T cells enriched from blood (not recorded which). The V and J genes are TRBV2 and TRBJ2-7; tentative D call: TRBD1 (6 bases). This receptor was obtained from a woman in her 40s who had been exposed to COVID-19. Here the CDR3 reads CASTTGSGNEQYF. The CDR3 bases are TGTGCCAGCACTACAGGGTCGGGGAACGAGCAGTACTTC.